The clone carrying this T cell receptor beta chain was seen a few times. Its antigen is not identified. This sample was included in a study of T-cell memory formation after mild COVID-19. Study context: Largely donor-specific TCR clusters were found. Study-wide findings and caveats: Clones that contracted from day 15 to 85 were balanced CD4/CD8, while later expanders leaned CD4+. Cross-reactive memory appears to have joined, as suggested by some responding clones showing up in pre-infection memory. Confirmation of SARS-CoV-2 specificity was lacking for second-wave clones peaking day 37.

This CDR3 is built from 17 residues. V was clipped by 2 bases and J by 0 bases; unmatched bases: 7. TCRdb independently ran MiXCR on the 5' RACE reads; one entry per CDR3 protein. The repertoire holds over 350,000 distinct CDR3 sequences, with roughly 15% as singletons. The sequencing input was PBMCs or a T cell subset sorted from them (not recorded which). The chain carries TRBV23-1 and TRBJ2-1; TRBD1 matches 7 bases. TRBV23-1 is an ORF, and what it does is uncertain. The receptor was isolated from a man between 18 and 29 years old who had mild COVID-19 (a few samples of this study predate the infection). Cell type and time point are not known. DNA of the CDR3: TGCGCCAGCAGTCAACCGACAGGGTTTATCTCCTACAATGAGCAGTTCTTC. It is translated as CASSQPTGFISYNEQFF.